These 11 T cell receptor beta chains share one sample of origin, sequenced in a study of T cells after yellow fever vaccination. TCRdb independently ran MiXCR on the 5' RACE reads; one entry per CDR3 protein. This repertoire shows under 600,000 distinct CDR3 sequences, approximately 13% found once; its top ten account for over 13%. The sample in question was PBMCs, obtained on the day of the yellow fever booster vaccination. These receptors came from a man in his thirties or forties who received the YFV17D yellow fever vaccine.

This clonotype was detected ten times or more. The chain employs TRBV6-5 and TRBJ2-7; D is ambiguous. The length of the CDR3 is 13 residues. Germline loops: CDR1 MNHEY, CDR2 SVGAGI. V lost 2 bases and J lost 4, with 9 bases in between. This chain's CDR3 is CASSYTGGYEQYF. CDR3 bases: TGTGCCAGCAGTTACACTGGCGGATACGAGCAGTACTTC.

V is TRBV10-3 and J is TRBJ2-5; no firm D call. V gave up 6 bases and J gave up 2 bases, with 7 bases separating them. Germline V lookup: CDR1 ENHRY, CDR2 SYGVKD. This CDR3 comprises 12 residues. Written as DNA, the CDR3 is TGTGCCATCAGGGACCAACAAGAGACCCAGTACTTC. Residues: CAIRDQQETQYF.

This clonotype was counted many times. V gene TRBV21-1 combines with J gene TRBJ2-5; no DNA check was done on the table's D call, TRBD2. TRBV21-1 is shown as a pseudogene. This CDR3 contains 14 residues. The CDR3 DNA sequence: TGTGCCATCGGACTAGCGGGAGTCGGAGAGACCCAGTACTTC. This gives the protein CAIGLAGVGETQYF.

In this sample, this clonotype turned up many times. CDR3 sequence reads: CASSPGTGRGYTF. The CDR3 DNA is TGTGCCAGCAGTCCCGGGACAGGGAGAGGCTACACCTTC. The chain employs TRBV27 and TRBJ1-2, with 9 bases fitting TRBD1. Germline lookup yields CDR1 MNHEY and CDR2 SMNVEV (reference sequence). The J segment lost 8 bases and the V segment lost 5 bases, leaving 6 bases of the junction unmatched. The CDR3 runs to 13 residues.

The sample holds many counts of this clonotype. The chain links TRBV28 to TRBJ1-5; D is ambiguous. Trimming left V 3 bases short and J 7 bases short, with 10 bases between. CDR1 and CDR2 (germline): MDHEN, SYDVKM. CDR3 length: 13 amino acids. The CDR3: CASSFGFAQPQHF. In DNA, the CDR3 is TGTGCCAGCAGTTTTGGGTTTGCCCAGCCCCAGCATTTT. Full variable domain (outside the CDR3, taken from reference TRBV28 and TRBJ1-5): DVKVTQSSRYLVKRTGEKVFLECVQDMDHENMFWYRQDPGLGLRLIYFSYDVKMKEKGDIPEGYSVSREKKERFSLILESASTNQTSMYLCASSFGFAQPQHFGDGTRLSIL.

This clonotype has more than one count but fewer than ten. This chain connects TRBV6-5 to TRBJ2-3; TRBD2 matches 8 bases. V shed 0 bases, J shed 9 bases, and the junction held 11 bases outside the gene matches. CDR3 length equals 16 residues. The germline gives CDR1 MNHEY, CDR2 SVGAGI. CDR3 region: CASSYSRSGGPGTQYF. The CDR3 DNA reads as TGTGCCAGCAGTTACTCGAGGTCGGGAGGGCCGGGGACGCAGTATTTT.

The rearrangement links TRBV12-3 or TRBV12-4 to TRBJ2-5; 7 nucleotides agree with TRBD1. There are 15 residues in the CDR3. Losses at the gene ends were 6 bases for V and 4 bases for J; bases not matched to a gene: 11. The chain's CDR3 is CASSQTGASPETQYF. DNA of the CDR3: TGTGCCAGCAGCCAAACAGGGGCCTCTCCAGAGACCCAGTACTTC.

DNA for the CDR3: TGTGCCAGCAGTTACCGCACTCAGGAGATGAACACTGAAGCTTTCTTT. Protein product: CASSYRTQEMNTEAFF. The rearrangement joins TRBV6-2 or TRBV6-3 to TRBJ1-1; D gene ambiguous. There are 16 residues in the CDR3. Between the trimmed V and J ends, which lost 2 bases and 0 bases, there was a span of 13 bases. Per germline, CDR1 MNHEY and CDR2 SVGEGT.

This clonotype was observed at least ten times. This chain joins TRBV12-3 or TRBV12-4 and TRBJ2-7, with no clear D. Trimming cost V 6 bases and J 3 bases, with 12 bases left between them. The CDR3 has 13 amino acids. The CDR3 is CASRWTAFYEQYF. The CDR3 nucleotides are TGTGCCAGCAGATGGACGGCTTTCTACGAGCAGTACTTC.

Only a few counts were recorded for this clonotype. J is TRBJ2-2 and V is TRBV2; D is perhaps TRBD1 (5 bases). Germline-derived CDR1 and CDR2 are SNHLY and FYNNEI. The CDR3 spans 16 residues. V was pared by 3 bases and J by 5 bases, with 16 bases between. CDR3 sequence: CASSEEGAGLTGELFF. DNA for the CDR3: TGTGCCAGCAGTGAGGAAGGGGCCGGATTAACCGGGGAGCTGTTTTTT.

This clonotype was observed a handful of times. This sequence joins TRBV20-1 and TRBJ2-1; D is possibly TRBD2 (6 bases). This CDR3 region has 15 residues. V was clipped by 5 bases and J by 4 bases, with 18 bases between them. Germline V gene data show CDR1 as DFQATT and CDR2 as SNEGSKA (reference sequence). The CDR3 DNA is TGCAGTGCTTCCTTAGGCGGGACGGGGTACAATGAGCAGTTCTTC. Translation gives CSASLGGTGYNEQFF.